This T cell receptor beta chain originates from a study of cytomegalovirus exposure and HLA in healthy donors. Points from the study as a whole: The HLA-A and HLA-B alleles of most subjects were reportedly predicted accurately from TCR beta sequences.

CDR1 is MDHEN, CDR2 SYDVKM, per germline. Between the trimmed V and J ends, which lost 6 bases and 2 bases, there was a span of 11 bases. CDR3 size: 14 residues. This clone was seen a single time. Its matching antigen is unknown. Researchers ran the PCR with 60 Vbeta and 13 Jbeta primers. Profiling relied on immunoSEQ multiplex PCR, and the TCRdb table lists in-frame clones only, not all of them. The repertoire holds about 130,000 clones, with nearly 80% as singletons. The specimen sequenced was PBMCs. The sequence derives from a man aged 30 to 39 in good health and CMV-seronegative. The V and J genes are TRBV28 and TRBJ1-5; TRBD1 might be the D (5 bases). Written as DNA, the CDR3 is TGTGCCAGCAGCTCAGGGTTGGGCAATCAGCCCCAGCATTTT. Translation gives CASSSGLGNQPQHF.